These T cell receptor beta chains were read from a single sample in a study of shared clonotypes between healthy human individuals. The repertoire was sequenced with immunoSEQ multiplex PCR; TCRdb's copy has only in-frame clones and lacks some. The table records under 750,000 clones, around 77% of them present only once. The specimen sequenced was memory CD4+ T cells sorted from blood. These receptors were taken from a woman between 25 and 40 years old in good health. The CDR3 runs from the conserved cysteine through the conserved F or W.

TRBJ2-7	TRBV27	CASSLRRDSSYEQYF
TRBJ2-1	TRBV19	CASNPGTTGNEQFF
TRBJ1-5	TRBV2	CASNLQGPVGQPQHF
TRBJ1-1	TRBV2	CASSVQGTEAFF
TRBJ2-1	TRBV28	CASSQPDFYNEQFF
TRBJ2-1	TRBV30	CAWSVVRSGNNEQFF
TRBJ2-1	TRBV11-2	CASSHGQGYNEQFF
TRBJ2-1	TRBV27	CASSLSLVYNEQFF
TRBJ2-1	TRBV18	CASLGQGDEQFF
TRBJ2-1	TRBV5-4	CASSSAGGPYYNEQFF
TRBJ2-2	TRBV27	CASSFDSPNTGELFF
TRBJ2-5	TRBV27	CASRGAAETQYF
TRBJ1-4	TRBV6-1	CASREGAVWAVNEKLFF
TRBJ2-2	TRBV5-1	CASRLSSANTGELFF
TRBJ1-2	TRBV5-1	CASSFGSVSDGYTF
TRBJ2-3	TRBV5-1	CASSPSGTSGIESPPDTQYF
TRBJ2-1	TRBV29-1	CSVVGGSTGQFF
TRBJ2-3	TRBV5-8	CASSLGLAGPSTDTQYF
TRBJ2-1	TRBV4-2	CASSRDYSSYNEQFF
TRBJ2-2	TRBV19	CASSIVSVLAGSTGELFF
TRBJ1-5	TRBV19	CASNPPGAGNQPQHF
TRBJ2-3	TRBV10-2	CASSQGLAGVYTQYF
TRBJ1-1	TRBV2	CASSRDRLWENTEAFF
TRBJ2-3	TRBV10-1	CASSLTRRTDTQYF
TRBJ2-7	TRBV6-6	CASSHEGGGSYEQYF